This T cell receptor (beta chain) was captured in a study of OX40 agonist ivuxolimab in advanced cancers. Across the whole study: Administration of intravenous ivuxolimab to patients occurred every 2 weeks at 0.01 to 10 mg/kg. Study-wide results and limits: There were, on average, more expanded clones in CD8+ T cells than in CD4+.

Points on this clone: The antigen is undetermined.

Clones were sequenced by immunoSEQ multiplex PCR, and TCRdb holds only the in-frame ones, with some missing. This table holds 75,000 to 100,000 clones, approximately 84% found once. Germline V lookup: CDR1 SNHLY, CDR2 FYNNEI. V was pared by 1 base and J by 3 bases, with 12 bases between. There are 16 residues in the CDR3. V is TRBV2 and J is TRBJ2-2; D is perhaps TRBD1 (7 bases). The sample here was CD4+ or CD8+ T cells sorted from blood, taken in a trial of the OX40 agonist ivuxolimab. The clonotype comes from an adult with an advanced solid tumor such as melanoma, head and neck, liver or kidney cancer. The CDR3 region is CASSEVRDSYTGELFF. The CDR3 DNA is TGTGCCAGCAGTGAAGTGCGGGACAGTTACACCGGGGAGCTGTTTTTT.